What follows are 14 T cell receptor beta chains derived from one specimen sequenced in a study of blood T cell repertoires in COVID-19. Repertoires were generated with immunoSEQ multiplex PCR, while TCRdb's copy carries only in-frame clones and drops some. The sample has around 200,000 clones, about 88% seen once; the top ten hold roughly 2.7%. Sample: PBMCs or T cells enriched from blood (not recorded which). All receptors come from a woman aged 25 to 39 who had recovered from COVID-19.

The chain links TRBV13 to TRBJ2-1, with 10 bases identical to TRBD1. This CDR3 has 16 residues. The V segment lost 5 bases and the J segment 5 bases; nucleotides outside the gene matches: 9. The germline CDR1 and CDR2 sequences are PRHDT and FYEKMQ (reference sequence). CDR3 protein: CASSQPGQGYDNEQFF. The CDR3 DNA is TGTGCCAGCAGCCAACCGGGACAGGGGTACGACAATGAGCAGTTCTTC.

CDR3 coding DNA: TGTGCCAGCAGTTCACTCGGGGGAGTTTACAATGAGCAGTTCTTC. Translating gives CASSSLGGVYNEQFF. The rearrangement joins TRBV6-5 to TRBJ2-1; D might be TRBD2 (6 bases). The CDR3 has 15 residues. V lost 4 bases and J 4 bases, leaving 14 bases between the germline ends. The germline gives CDR1 MNHEY, CDR2 SVGAGI.

This chain connects TRBV7-8 to TRBJ2-7; weak D call: TRBD2 (7 bases). Deletions cut 5 bases from V and 6 bases from J, with 14 bases between. In germline, CDR1 is SGHVS, CDR2 FQNEAQ. The CDR3 consists of 13 residues. CDR3 in DNA: TGTGCCAGCAGCCCCGGGGGGCCGAGCGAGCAGTACTTC. Residues: CASSPGGPSEQYF. The full variable domain, with the rest looked up from reference TRBV7-8 and TRBJ2-7, is GAGVSQSPRYKVAKRGQDVALRCDPISGHVSLFWYQQALGQGPEFLTYFQNEAQLDKSGLPSDRFFAERPEGSVSTLKIQRTQQEDSAVYLCASSPGGPSEQYFGPGTRLTVT.

This chain joins TRBV14 and TRBJ2-2; D uncertain. Germline CDR1 reads SGHDN; CDR2 reads FVKESK. The CDR3 consists of 13 residues. Trimming took off 3 bases at V and 3 bases at J, with 5 bases between the two ends. The chain's CDR3 is CASSHMYTGELFF. The CDR3 coding sequence is TGTGCCAGCAGCCACATGTACACCGGGGAGCTGTTTTTT. Filled out from reference TRBV14 and TRBJ2-2, the complete variable domain reads EAGVTQFPSHSVIEKGQTVTLRCDPISGHDNLYWYRRVMGKEIKFLLHFVKESKQDESGMPNNRFLAERTGGTYSTLKVQPAELEDSGVYFCASSHMYTGELFFGEGSRLTVL.

The chain combines TRBV6-5 with TRBJ1-2; no clear D gene. V lost 7 bases, J lost 8 bases, and 20 bases lay in between. The CDR3 spans 14 residues. Germline loops: CDR1 MNHEY, CDR2 SVGAGI. In DNA, the CDR3 is TGTGCCAGCAACGTGGGTGGTAGGAACGGGGGCTACACCTTC. Residues: CASNVGGRNGGYTF.

The gene calls are TRBV5-1 and TRBJ1-5; a weak D match, TRBD1 (5 bases). CDR1 and CDR2 from the germline V gene are SGHRS and YFSETQ. Trimming shortened V by 4 bases and J by 0 bases, and 26 bases separated the two germline ends. This CDR3 has 20 amino acids. CDR3 amino acids: CASSLTARDPWTYSNQPQHF. The CDR3 nucleotides are TGCGCCAGCAGCCTGACGGCGCGGGACCCTTGGACCTATAGCAATCAGCCCCAGCATTTT.

The V gene is TRBV5-1, the J gene TRBJ1-2, with D perhaps matching TRBD1 (5 bases). This CDR3 contains 15 residues. V dropped 0 bases and J dropped 4 bases, with 13 bases sitting between them. Germline V gene sequence: CDR1 SGHRS, CDR2 YFSETQ. The CDR3 protein is CASSLAQGGSYGYTF. The DNA of the CDR3 is TGCGCCAGCAGCTTGGCCCAGGGTGGATCCTATGGCTACACCTTC.

This clone appeared once. The sample has other DNA sequences that encode this CDR3 too. V usage is TRBV11-3 and J usage is TRBJ1-3; D might be TRBD1 (5 bases). This CDR3 has 14 amino acids. V was shortened by 5 bases and J by 1 base, with 9 bases between the two germline ends. The V gene's germline CDR1 is SGHNT and CDR2 YENEEA. This chain's CDR3 is CASSPDSSGNTIYF. In DNA form, the CDR3 reads TGTGCCAGCAGCCCCGACAGTTCTGGAAACACCATATATTTT. The full variable domain, rest sourced from reference TRBV11-3 and TRBJ1-3, is EAGVVQSPRYKIIEKKQPVAFWCNPISGHNTLYWYLQNLGQGPELLIRYENEEAVDDSQLPKDRFSAERLKGVDSTLKIQPAELGDSAVYLCASSPDSSGNTIYFGEGSWLTVV.

V and J are TRBV4-1 and TRBJ2-7; D call uncertain. This CDR3 is built from 13 residues. Between the trimmed V and J ends, which lost 2 bases and 7 bases, there was a span of 12 bases. Germline V gives CDR1 MGHRA, CDR2 YSYEKL. The CDR3 DNA reads as TGCGCCAGCAGCCAAACAGACCTCTGGGAGCAGTACTTC. Translation gives CASSQTDLWEQYF.

The V gene is TRBV5-5, the J gene TRBJ2-1; D possibly corresponds to TRBD1 (5 bases). Germline loops: CDR1 SGHKS, CDR2 YYEKEE (reference sequence). The CDR3 is 15 residues long. V gave up 4 bases and J gave up 8 bases, with 19 bases separating them. The CDR3 sequence is CASSPILGRVDEQFF. DNA of the CDR3: TGTGCCAGCAGCCCTATCCTGGGCAGGGTCGATGAGCAGTTCTTC.

This chain links TRBV13 with TRBJ1-2; 9 positions match TRBD1. This CDR3 region has 14 residues. Trimming removed 5 bases from V and 5 bases from J; junction bases left unmatched: 6. Germline-derived CDR1 and CDR2 are PRHDT and FYEKMQ (reference sequence). CDR3 protein: CASSDTGGWYGYTF. CDR3 nucleotides: TGTGCCAGCAGCGACACAGGGGGCTGGTATGGCTACACCTTC.

The gene calls are TRBV6-5 and TRBJ1-1, with a weak D call TRBD1 (6 bases). The CDR3 runs 12 residues. The V end was cut by 10 bases, the J end by 2 bases, with 11 bases between. Germline CDR1 is MNHEY and CDR2 is SVGAGI. CDR3 protein: CAIEDSNTEAFF. In DNA, the CDR3 is TGTGCCATCGAGGACAGTAACACTGAAGCTTTCTTT.

The chain has TRBV7-3 and TRBJ1-2; D remains unclear. V was trimmed by 3 bases and J by 4 bases, leaving 6 bases between them. The CDR3 sequence is 12 residues long. Germline V gives CDR1 SGHTA, CDR2 FQGTGA. This CDR3 is CASSFGSYGYTF. The CDR3 bases are TGTGCCAGCAGCTTTGGGAGCTATGGCTACACCTTC.

The rearrangement uses TRBV10-3 and TRBJ2-7; 10 bases map to TRBD2. The CDR3 runs 14 residues. Germline V gene sequence: CDR1 ENHRY, CDR2 SYGVKD. The J segment lost 1 base and the V segment lost 4 bases, leaving 1 base of the junction unmatched. Here the CDR3 reads CAISASGGSYEQYF. The DNA of the CDR3 is TGTGCCATCAGTGCTAGCGGGGGATCCTACGAGCAGTACTTC.